A single TCR beta chain is shown here with its context. These data come from a study of blood T cell repertoires in COVID-19. Here immunoSEQ multiplex PCR was the method, and the copy in TCRdb shows in-frame clones only, minus some. The sample lists 450,000 to 500,000 clones, 80% to 90% occurring once. V gave up 0 bases and J gave up 5 bases, with 10 bases separating them. This CDR3 has 14 amino acids. Germline V gives CDR1 SGHTA, CDR2 FQGNSA. Material: peripheral blood. The sequence derives from a human donor in a cohort sampled during active COVID-19. The chain is built from TRBV7-2 and TRBJ2-5; possible D gene TRBD1, 5 bases. The CDR3 region is CASSLAGAGETQYF. The DNA of the CDR3 is TGTGCCAGCAGCTTAGCAGGGGCAGGGGAGACCCAGTACTTC. Combining the CDR3 with reference TRBV7-2 and TRBJ2-5 gives the whole variable domain GAGVSQSPSNKVTEKGKDVELRCDPISGHTALYWYRQSLGQGLEFLIYFQGNSAPDKSGLPSDRFSAERTGGSVSTLTIQRTQQEDSAVYLCASSLAGAGETQYFGPGTRLLVL.